This section outlines one T cell receptor (beta chain) sequence together with its context. The sample holds a few counts of this clonotype. No cognate antigen has been identified for it. It has no much larger one-base neighbor in the sample; base qualities were not kept. The V end gives up 7 bases and the J end 3 bases, leaving 6 bases in the junction not matched to a gene. The germline V gene (reference sequence) supplies CDR1 LGHDT and CDR2 YNNKEL. The CDR3 goes from the cysteine to the phenylalanine over 13 residues. Only CDR3 DNA is held: 39 bases, read in frame from base 1. The roughly 39 donors, aged about 6 to 100 years, were systemically healthy Caucasian individuals from Russia. About 9.1 milliliters of peripheral blood were collected from each donor into EDTA-treated Vacutainer tubes. Ficoll-Paque density-gradient centrifugation was used to isolate PBMCs, with at least 7 million per sample. Total RNA was extracted from PBMCs with Trizol reagent, with at least 6 micrograms obtained per sample. Naive CD45RAhigh/CD27high T cell percentages were measured by flow cytometry on a PBMC aliquot from every donor.

This record comes from a study of blood T cells in healthy people across ages (dated by TCRdb to the mid-2010s). About the study as a whole: In model experiments, template switching captured about one uniquely barcoded TCR beta cDNA molecule for every two T cells. Donors were grouped into four age groups: young (average roughly 16 years), middle-aged (39), aged (around 60) and long-lived (around 80). Two additional independent replicas of 1 million unique cDNA reads from the same blood draw were analyzed for two donors (one aged 18 to 29 and one aged 80 or older). To track age-related changes in TCR beta repertoire diversity, the study relied on deep sequencing normalized with unique cDNA molecular identifiers. Findings and caveats that apply to the study as a whole: Because donor CMV infection status was unknown, age-related changes in expanded clonotypes were potentially confounded. The long-lived group showed more naive CD4+ T cells, fewer expanded clones and increased TCR diversity than the aged group, suggesting age selection. Estimates of total diversity based on one million sequenced T cells were considered lower bounds and underestimates. Observed TCR beta diversity per million T cells fell roughly linearly with age, and a significant reduction was already apparent by age around 40. A strong correlation was found between observed TCR beta diversity and the percentage of naive T cells measured by flow cytometry. Since profiling was done on bulk unsorted PBMCs, naive and antigen-experienced compartments could not be conclusively compared.

Receptor libraries were prepared by 5' RACE. TCRdb names Illumina HiSeq 2500 as the instrument used. A second PCR of about 6 to 12 cycles was performed with a sample-barcoded 5' primer and a J-beta primer mix. Each TCR beta cDNA molecule received a unique molecular identifier from a template-switch 5' adaptor carrying 12 random nucleotides. Each sample yielded at least 2.5 million CDR3-containing paired-end reads. The Mint cDNA synthesis kit, primed by a TRBC-specific oligonucleotide, was used to synthesize first-strand cDNA from all RNA. All cDNA was treated with uracil-DNA glycosylase and then went through a first 18-cycle PCR with the universal primers M1SS and BC2_uni_R. Per the source publication's procedure: Normalization of each sample was performed by random selection of 1 million high-quality reads, each carrying a distinct molecular identifier. Reads with shared molecular identifiers were discarded instead of being binned into consensus sequences. MiTCR, run with a Q25 quality threshold and the strictest error-elimination algorithm, handled CDR3 identification, clonotype clustering and error correction. Lower-bound total TCR beta diversity was estimated with a nonparametric unseen species model using Euler transformation. In TCRdb, the public reads were trimmed at Q25 with fastp and aligned with MiXCR, with productive beta chains retained. For every CDR3 protein sequence, its rows merge into one entry that carries the most common genes and DNA. TCRdb's processing, not the study's, gives the V and J calls here. Recorded for this sample are hundreds of thousands of distinct CDR3 sequences; more than 20% of them occurred a single time. Clones ranked in the top ten supply 8.5% to 9.5% of the sample.

The data also belong to a second study, concerning T cells of mothers and their children. That second publication adds: Nine systemically healthy Caucasian individuals served as donors, namely three mothers together with their six children. cDNA synthesis used all of the extracted RNA, with approximately 1.6 ug of RNA in each 15 ul reaction. In the second PCR, sample barcodes and 2-4 random nucleotides were introduced via the M1S primer. More than 8.5 million TCR beta CDR3 reads were obtained from each mother, and several million reads were obtained from each child. TCR recombination output is similarly shaped by thymic selection in related and unrelated pairs, with a minor effect exerted by inherited differences. Related mother-child pairs always showed normalized repertoire overlap that was slightly higher than in unrelated mother-child pairs, though the difference was never significant. No persistent microchimeric T cell clones were detected, at a sensitivity of roughly 99 clones per million clonotypes. Deep NGS was used in the study to compare the TCR beta repertoires of mothers and children and to look for features that separate related mother-child pairs from unrelated individuals. On average, the children were approximately 11 +/- 4 years old, while the mothers were about 40 +/- 4 years old. After adapters were ligated using NEBNext reagents, the libraries underwent 100+100 nt paired-end sequencing on an Illumina HiSeq 2000. Mother and child libraries were prepared a month apart and sequenced in separate runs to prevent cross-contamination. For each donor, somewhere between about 450,000 and 2,000,000 distinct TCR beta clonotypes were identified. Naive TCR beta clonotypes were estimated from low-frequency clonotypes matched to each donor's FACS-determined naive share, without sorting.

The receptor was derived from a boy aged 5-17 years in good health. The rearranged chain carries TRBV3-1 and TRBJ2-7; TRBD1 fits 7 bases in the junction. Sequenced sample: blood. CDR3 protein: CASKRGPGYEQYF. The nucleotide sequence is TGTGCCAGCAAAAGGGGGCCCGGCTACGAGCAGTACTTC.